The 3 T cell receptor beta chains presented below share a single source sample, sequenced in a study of T cells during gluten challenge in celiac disease. Each cell's paired alpha and beta chains came from three nested multiplex PCRs covering all V genes. TCRdb called the single-cell sequencing reads again in MiXCR, with one record for every CDR3 protein. Of some 330 distinct CDR3 sequences in the sample, less than 40% are singletons; the top ten hold 70% to 80%. Cells were tetramer-binding CD4+ effector-memory gut-homing T cells. The source was gluten-specific CD4+ T cells sorted from blood using tetramers, collected at baseline or on day 6, 14 or 28 of gluten challenge (not recorded which). These receptors came from a male donor with celiac disease.

This clonotype is categorized as medium-sized. CDR3: CASSRGQGVTEAFF. The CDR3 DNA reads as TGCGCCAGCAGCCGCGGACAGGGTGTGACTGAAGCTTTCTTT. This rearrangement joins TRBV4-3 to TRBJ1-1; the match to TRBD1 covers 8 bases. Unmatched junction bases numbered 6, after V lost 4 bases and J lost 5 bases. This CDR3 has 14 residues. CDR1 is LGHNA, CDR2 YSLEER, per germline.

This chain connects TRBV5-6 to TRBJ2-1; TRBD2 might be the D (5 bases). CDR1 and CDR2 from the germline V gene are SGHDT and YYEEEE. This CDR3 is built from 13 residues. The V gene lost 1 base and the J gene lost 10 bases, with 12 bases spanning the gap. The CDR3 DNA reads TGTGCCAGCAGCTTGTTCCAACTAGTCGAGCAGTTCTTC. Encoded protein: CASSLFQLVEQFF.

Notes on this clonotype: The junction departs from the called germline gene at one end, perhaps through a read error. This sequence joins TRBV5-6 and TRBJ2-7; D is possibly TRBD1 or TRBD2 (5 bases each). Germline V gives CDR1 SGHDT, CDR2 YYEEEE. The CDR3 sequence is 14 residues long. Here the CDR3 reads CANSPRPAGGEQYF. In nucleotides, the CDR3 is TGTGCCAACAGCCCAAGGCCCGCTGGGGGAGAGCAGTACTTC. Full variable domain (missing parts from reference TRBV5-6 and TRBJ2-7): DAGVTQSPTHLIKTRGQQVTLRCSPKSGHDTVSWYQQALGQGPQFIFQYYEEEERQRGNFPDRFSGHQFPNYSSELNVNALLLGDSALYLCANSPRPAGGEQYFGPGTRLTVT.